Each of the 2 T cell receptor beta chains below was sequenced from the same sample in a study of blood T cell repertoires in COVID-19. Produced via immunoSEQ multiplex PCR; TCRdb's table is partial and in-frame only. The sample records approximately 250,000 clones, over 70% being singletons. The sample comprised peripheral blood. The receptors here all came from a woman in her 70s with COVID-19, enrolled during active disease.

For the CDR3, the DNA is TGTGCCAGCAGCCCGGGTAACACTGAAGCTTTCTTT. Translating it yields CASSPGNTEAFF. The V and J genes are TRBV14 and TRBJ1-1; D unclear. This CDR3 is built from 12 residues. V lost 4 bases and J 2 bases, leaving 5 bases between the germline ends. Per the germline V gene, CDR1 is SGHDN and CDR2 is FVKESK.

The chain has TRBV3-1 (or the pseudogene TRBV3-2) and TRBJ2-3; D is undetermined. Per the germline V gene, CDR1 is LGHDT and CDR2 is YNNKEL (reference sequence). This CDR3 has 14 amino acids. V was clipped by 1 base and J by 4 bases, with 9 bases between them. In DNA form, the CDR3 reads TGTGCCAGCAGCCAAGGTGGTACGGCAGATACGCAGTATTTT. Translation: CASSQGGTADTQYF.